This entry lists 28 T cell receptor beta chains sequenced from one sample in a study of cytomegalovirus exposure and HLA in healthy donors (dated by TCRdb to 2015 to 2018). Library construction relied on the immunoSEQ multiplex PCR assay. The multiplex PCR relied on a mix of 60 forward primers for TCR Vbeta segments and 13 reverse primers for TCR Jbeta segments. TCRdb limited this immuneACCESS table to in-frame rearrangements with V and J called. A share of clones is missing; checked studies link under half to unresolved V genes, and the rest is unexplained. This sample has a few hundred thousand clones in its table, and about three quarters of those were observed once. Roughly 1.9% of the sample is taken by the ten largest. The sequenced sample was PBMCs. The receptors derive from a man between 18 and 35 years old in good health and CMV-seronegative.

The sample holds one count of this clone. This chain uses TRBV7-3 with TRBJ2-2; 7 bases fit TRBD1. V lost 6 bases and J lost 7; bases outside the gene matches: 5. The germline CDR1 and CDR2 sequences are SGHTA and FQGTGA. There are 13 residues in the CDR3. The CDR3 is CASRNRDSGELFF. CDR3 bases: TGTGCCAGCAGAAACAGGGACAGCGGGGAGCTGTTTTTT.

CDR3 sequence (DNA): TGTGCCAGCAGAGACAGGTCCAAGAACACTGAAGCTTTCTTT. It yields the protein CASRDRSKNTEAFF. This sequence joins TRBV28 and TRBJ1-1; tentatively, D is TRBD1 (6 bases). CDR1 and CDR2 (germline): MDHEN, SYDVKM. V lost 6 bases, J lost 1 base, and 12 bases lay in between. This CDR3 comprises 14 residues.

This clone has a count of ten or more. The V call is TRBV6-6, the J call TRBJ1-6; D is unresolved. The CDR3 sequence is 13 residues long. Germline V gene data show CDR1 as MNHNY and CDR2 as SVGAGI (reference sequence). Trimming shortened V by 2 bases and J by 8 bases, and 7 bases separated the two germline ends. Here the CDR3 DNA reads TGTGCCAGCAGTTACGTGGAGGATTCACCCCTCCACTTT. It specifies CASSYVEDSPLHF.

The chain employs TRBV28 and TRBJ2-7, with 7 bases identical to TRBD1. Germline trimming cut 5 bases from V and 4 bases from J; bases unmatched to any gene: 11. Germline V CDR1 and CDR2: MDHEN, SYDVKM. This CDR3 comprises 15 residues. The DNA for the CDR3 is TGTGCCAGCAGTCTCACATGGACAGGTTCTTACGAGCAGTACTTC. This codes for CASSLTWTGSYEQYF.

The genes are TRBV9 and TRBJ2-5; 7 bases are a match to TRBD1. Looked up from germline, CDR1 is SGDLS and CDR2 is YYNGEE. CDR3 length: 14 amino acids. V shed 0 bases and J 2 bases; nucleotides not matched to a gene: 1. The CDR3 region has the DNA TGTGCCAGCAGCGTAGGGGACAGACAAGAGACCCAGTACTTC. It specifies CASSVGDRQETQYF. Full variable domain (missing parts from reference TRBV9 and TRBJ2-5): DSGVTQTPKHLITATGQRVTLRCSPRSGDLSVYWYQQSLDQGLQFLIQYYNGEERAKGNILERFSAQQFPDLHSELNLSSLELGDSALYFCASSVGDRQETQYFGPGTRLLVL.

In DNA, the CDR3 is TGTGCCAGCAGTTCCCAGACAGGGGTTGGCGGGGAGCTGTTTTTT. This codes for CASSSQTGVGGELFF. This chain joins TRBV6-5 and TRBJ2-2; 8 bases map to TRBD1. Looked up from germline, CDR1 is MNHEY and CDR2 is SVGAGI. This CDR3 is built from 15 residues. V was clipped by 4 bases and J by 7 bases; unmatched bases: 8.

The V gene is TRBV4-2, the J gene TRBJ2-1; 7 bases fit TRBD2. Germline loops: CDR1 LGHNA, CDR2 YNFKEQ. The CDR3 is 16 residues long. Trimming at V came to 1 base and at J to 0 bases, leaving 3 bases not matched to a gene. In nucleotides, the CDR3 is TGTGCCAGCAGCCAAGTTTCTAGCGGCTCCTACAATGAGCAGTTCTTC. Its translation: CASSQVSSGSYNEQFF.

This chain joins TRBV5-1 and TRBJ2-1; 8 bases fit TRBD2. Germline assignment: CDR1 SGHRS and CDR2 YFSETQ. The CDR3 runs 15 residues. V lost 2 bases to trimming and J lost 3 bases; unmatched junction nucleotides: 4. The CDR3 is CASSFSGGLYNEQFF. Here the CDR3 DNA reads TGCGCCAGCAGCTTCTCGGGGGGGCTCTACAATGAGCAGTTCTTC.

The chain carries TRBV7-3 and TRBJ2-2; D is ambiguous. The CDR3 is 15 amino acids. The germline CDR1 and CDR2 sequences are SGHTA and FQGTGA. V was shortened by 5 bases and J by 3 bases, with 13 bases between the two germline ends. In DNA form, the CDR3 reads TGTGCCAGCAGCCCCGGCTCTCGGGACACCGGGGAGCTGTTTTTT. Protein: CASSPGSRDTGELFF.

This clone appeared a few times. The chain has TRBV29-1 and TRBJ2-1; no definite D call. Germline V CDR1 and CDR2: SQVTM, ANQGSEA. The length of the CDR3 is 14 residues. Trimming took off 6 bases at V and 0 bases at J, with 12 bases between the two ends. Written as DNA, the CDR3 is TGCAGCGTCGAGACGCCTAGCTCCTACAATGAGCAGTTCTTC. Translated, it gives CSVETPSSYNEQFF.

This clone turned up a few times. This chain connects TRBV7-2 to TRBJ2-7; the D is unclear. CDR3 length: 12 amino acids. The V and J ends lost 6 bases and 1 base respectively, with 7 bases between them. Germline assignment: CDR1 SGHTA and CDR2 FQGNSA. DNA for the CDR3: TGTGCCAGCAGATCCGTGTCCTACGAGCAGTACTTC. Translated: CASRSVSYEQYF.

The chain has TRBV30 and TRBJ1-2, with a tentative D call TRBD1 (6 bases). The CDR3 runs to 12 residues. The germline V and J ends were trimmed by 1 base and 5 bases, with 8 bases remaining between them. Germline lookup yields CDR1 GTSNPN and CDR2 SVGIG (reference sequence). CDR3 coding DNA: TGTGCCTGGAGTGCACAGGGATATGGCTACACCTTC. Its translation: CAWSAQGYGYTF.

In its sample, this clone was seen once. V gene TRBV7-2 combines with J gene TRBJ2-3; the D gene is possibly TRBD2 (6 bases). The CDR3 is 13 amino acids. Trimming took 5 bases from V and 7 from J, leaving 13 bases between them. Germline V gives CDR1 SGHTA, CDR2 FQGNSA. In nucleotides, the CDR3 is TGTGCCAGCAGCCCGGCGGGGCCGAATACGCAGTATTTT. This encodes CASSPAGPNTQYF. Supplemented by reference TRBV7-2 and TRBJ2-3, the full variable domain reads GAGVSQSPSNKVTEKGKDVELRCDPISGHTALYWYRQSLGQGLEFLIYFQGNSAPDKSGLPSDRFSAERTGGSVSTLTIQRTQQEDSAVYLCASSPAGPNTQYFGPGTRLTVL.

V gene TRBV4-3 combines with J gene TRBJ1-4; D is uncertain. Per germline, CDR1 LGHNA and CDR2 YSLEER. The CDR3 extends over 16 amino acids. Trimming pared 1 base from V and 2 bases from J, leaving 11 bases between. The CDR3 region is CASSQAPGFTNEKLFF. CDR3 sequence (DNA): TGCGCCAGCAGCCAAGCTCCCGGGTTTACTAATGAAAAACTGTTTTTT.

V gene TRBV6-5 combines with J gene TRBJ2-7, with 8 bases aligning to TRBD2. In germline, CDR1 is MNHEY, CDR2 SVGAGI. The CDR3 runs to 14 residues. The junction had 4 bases not matched to a gene; V was cut back by 2 bases and J by 4 bases. The CDR3 region is CASSYGRGAYEQYF. CDR3 DNA: TGTGCCAGCAGTTACGGGCGGGGGGCATACGAGCAGTACTTC.

The chain employs TRBV19 and TRBJ1-1, with 10 bases aligning to TRBD1. The CDR3 covers 15 residues. V gave up 7 bases and J gave up 5 bases; unmatched junction bases: 10. Germline lookup yields CDR1 LNHDA and CDR2 SQIVND (reference sequence). CDR3 sequence: CASIRDRGQGTEAFF. The CDR3 bases are TGTGCCAGTATACGAGACAGGGGGCAGGGGACTGAAGCTTTCTTT.

The J gene is TRBJ1-1, the V gene TRBV11-2, with a tentative D call TRBD1 (6 bases). Trimming removed 1 base from V and 3 bases from J, with 9 bases in between. The CDR3 is made up of 14 amino acids. Germline CDR1 reads SGHAT; CDR2 reads FQNNGV. The DNA of the CDR3 is TGTGCCAGCAGCTTAGCAGGGGTTGACACTGAAGCTTTCTTT. This gives the protein CASSLAGVDTEAFF.

The chain employs TRBV4-3 and TRBJ2-1; 9 nucleotides align to TRBD2. This CDR3 has 15 amino acids. V dropped 4 bases and J dropped 5; count of bases not matched to a gene: 6. Germline values: CDR1 LGHNA, CDR2 YSLEER. CDR3 sequence (DNA): TGCGCCAGCAGCCTTAGACTAGCGGATGACAATGAGCAGTTCTTC. Amino acid sequence: CASSLRLADDNEQFF.

V is TRBV2 and J is TRBJ2-1; 7 nucleotides align to TRBD1. Germline CDR1 reads SNHLY; CDR2 reads FYNNEI. There are 14 residues in the CDR3. V lost 4 bases to trimming and J lost 6 bases; unmatched junction nucleotides: 6. Here the CDR3 DNA reads TGTGCCAGCAGTGCTTTCTCAGGGGGCAATGAGCAGTTCTTC. It yields the protein CASSAFSGGNEQFF.

The chain combines TRBV4-1 with TRBJ2-5, with D tentatively TRBD1 (6 bases). Germline loops: CDR1 MGHRA, CDR2 YSYEKL. V lost 4 bases and J 1 base, leaving 13 bases between the germline ends. The CDR3 extends over 15 amino acids. Here the CDR3 reads CASSPSAGVQETQYF. DNA for the CDR3: TGCGCCAGCAGCCCAAGCGCAGGGGTCCAAGAGACCCAGTACTTC.

The CDR3 sequence: CASSPGGGGGADTQYF. In nucleotides, the CDR3 is TGTGCCAGCAGCCCCGGGGGGGGCGGGGGCGCAGATACGCAGTATTTT. The rearrangement joins TRBV7-8 to TRBJ2-3, with 8 bases aligning to TRBD2. Trimming removed 5 bases from V and 4 bases from J; junction bases left unmatched: 11. Germline V gene data show CDR1 as SGHVS and CDR2 as FQNEAQ. The CDR3 is 16 residues long.

The genes are TRBV6-5 and TRBJ2-7, with a possible D match to TRBD1 (6 bases). Per germline, CDR1 MNHEY and CDR2 SVGAGI. This CDR3 is built from 12 residues. V lost 6 bases and J lost 3, with 9 bases in between. The CDR3 spells CASRQGNYEQYF. CDR3 bases: TGTGCCAGCAGACAGGGCAACTACGAGCAGTACTTC.

The rearrangement links TRBV6-5 to TRBJ1-2, with D possibly matching TRBD1 (5 bases). V lost 2 bases and J lost 4, with 14 bases in between. The CDR3 runs to 15 residues. Germline lookup yields CDR1 MNHEY and CDR2 SVGAGI. CDR3 DNA sequence: TGTGCCAGCAGTTACGGGTACAGGTGGGCCTATGGCTACACCTTC. This gives the protein CASSYGYRWAYGYTF.

The chain joins TRBV5-4 to TRBJ2-5; 9 bases map to TRBD2. CDR1 and CDR2 from the germline V gene are SGHNT and YYREEE (reference sequence). J gave up 2 bases and V 2 bases, and 4 bases lay outside the gene matches. The length of the CDR3 is 15 residues. The CDR3 DNA reads TGTGCCAGCAGCTTCGGCGGGGGGGGGCAAGAGACCCAGTACTTC. Its translation: CASSFGGGGQETQYF.

The chain is built from TRBV9 and TRBJ1-6; D gene unclear. The germline gives CDR1 SGDLS, CDR2 YYNGEE. Trimming pared 0 bases from V and 4 bases from J, leaving 11 bases between. The CDR3 extends over 16 amino acids. DNA for the CDR3: TGTGCCAGCAGCGTAGTAGGTGACACTTATAATTCACCCCTCCACTTT. Translation: CASSVVGDTYNSPLHF.

V and J are TRBV10-3 and TRBJ1-1, with D hard to call. V lost 8 bases and J 3 bases, leaving 10 bases between the germline ends. This CDR3 contains 12 residues. Germline V gene data show CDR1 as ENHRY and CDR2 as SYGVKD. The CDR3 sequence is CAIGPPDTEAFF. In DNA, the CDR3 is TGTGCCATCGGTCCCCCGGACACTGAAGCTTTCTTT.

The chain links TRBV6-1 to TRBJ2-7; D is possibly TRBD2 (6 bases). This CDR3 is 15 amino acids long. The V end was cut by 1 base, the J end by 3 bases, with 13 bases between. The germline CDR1 and CDR2 sequences are MNHNS and SASEGT. The CDR3 region is CASSEGGGTFYEQYF. The CDR3 DNA reads as TGTGCCAGCAGTGAAGGTGGGGGGACTTTCTACGAGCAGTACTTC.

The chain uses TRBV13 and TRBJ1-3; 7 nucleotides match TRBD1. Germline CDR1 and CDR2: PRHDT and FYEKMQ (reference sequence). The CDR3 runs 16 residues. V trimming: 4 bases; J trimming: 1 base; junction bases outside the gene matches: 7. This chain's CDR3 is CASSSAVTGSGNTIYF. In nucleotides, the CDR3 is TGTGCCAGCAGCTCCGCGGTGACAGGGTCTGGAAACACCATATATTTT.